These 18 T cell receptor beta chains were all obtained from the same sample, sequenced in a study of T cells in Graves' hyperthyroidism and ophthalmopathy. Using RNA transcripts as the source, TCR beta CDR3 regions were amplified. TCR CDR3 regions were first amplified by RT-PCR with HTBI primers. MiXCR, run by TCRdb on the multiplex PCR reads, gives a single entry per CDR3 protein. The repertoire holds 600,000 to 850,000 distinct CDR3 sequences, with approximately 18% as singletons. Sequencing was performed on blood. The receptors originated from a woman in her forties or fifties with Graves' hyperthyroidism that later progressed to Graves' ophthalmopathy.

This clonotype was seen a handful of times. The chain uses TRBV7-6 and TRBJ1-6; TRBD1 is a possible D gene (6 bases). Germline CDR1 SGHVS, CDR2 FNYEAQ. The CDR3 extends over 15 amino acids. V was trimmed by 0 bases and J by 7 bases, leaving 10 bases between them. CDR3 in DNA: TGTGCCAGCAGCTTAGCGTCTGGACAGAATTCACCCCTCCACTTT. Residues: CASSLASGQNSPLHF.

This clonotype was counted ten times or more. This sequence joins TRBV6-1 and TRBJ2-7; D may correspond to TRBD1 or TRBD2 (5 bases each). Germline V gene lookup returns CDR1 MNHNS and CDR2 SASEGT. The CDR3 is 14 residues long. V dropped 7 bases and J dropped 2 bases, with 15 bases sitting between them. CDR3 sequence (DNA): TGTGCCAGCACCTGGGACCTTACCCCCTACGAGCAGTACTTC. Translating it yields CASTWDLTPYEQYF.

This clonotype came up many times. The J gene is TRBJ2-1, the V gene TRBV11-2; 8 bases are a match to TRBD2. The CDR3 is 16 residues long. V lost 6 bases and J lost 2; bases outside the gene matches: 9. Germline values: CDR1 SGHAT, CDR2 FQNNGV. The CDR3 DNA follows: TGTGCCAGCAGACCCCAGGGACTAGTGCCCTACAATGAGCAGTTCTTC. Protein sequence: CASRPQGLVPYNEQFF.

CDR3 amino acids: CASSLGGALETQYF. CDR3 coding DNA: TGTGCCAGCAGCTTGGGGGGGGCCCTGGAGACCCAGTACTTC. The chain couples TRBV11-2 to TRBJ2-5; a possible D gene is TRBD2 (7 bases). The CDR3 sequence is 14 residues long. The germline V gene has CDR1 SGHAT and CDR2 FQNNGV. Trimming took 3 bases from V and 5 from J, leaving 13 bases between them.

This clonotype was seen at least ten times. This chain uses TRBV18 with TRBJ1-6; D might be TRBD1 (6 bases). The V end was cut by 8 bases, the J end by 8 bases, with 16 bases between. CDR1 is KGHSH, CDR2 LQKENI, per germline. CDR3 length: 14 amino acids. In DNA form, the CDR3 reads TGTGCCAGCAGTCCAACAGGGAGGGATTCACCCCTCCACTTT. This gives the protein CASSPTGRDSPLHF.

This clonotype occurred many times. The chain uses TRBV3-1 and TRBJ2-1; D ambiguous. V was shortened by 1 base and J by 7 bases, with 14 bases between the two germline ends. Germline V lookup: CDR1 LGHDT, CDR2 YNNKEL (reference sequence). This CDR3 is built from 15 residues. The chain's CDR3 is CASSQGGPKRNEQFF. As DNA, the CDR3 is TGTGCCAGCAGCCAAGGTGGGCCTAAGAGGAATGAGCAGTTCTTC.

This clonotype was seen a few times. This chain links TRBV20-1 with TRBJ2-7; TRBD1 matches at 11 bases. This CDR3 is built from 15 residues. V dropped 1 base and J dropped 2; count of bases not matched to a gene: 4. Germline assignment: CDR1 DFQATT and CDR2 SNEGSKA (reference sequence). The CDR3 here is CSARGTGGQAYEQYF. CDR3 in DNA: TGCAGTGCTAGAGGGACAGGGGGCCAAGCCTACGAGCAGTACTTC.

Ten or more counts support this clonotype. The chain has TRBV11-3 and TRBJ1-1, with 8 bases fitting TRBD1. The junction had 11 bases not matched to a gene; V was cut back by 4 bases and J by 4 bases. Germline assignment: CDR1 SGHNT and CDR2 YENEEA. The CDR3 extends over 16 amino acids. For the CDR3, the DNA is TGTGCCAGCAGCTCCACCTGGACAGGGTCTCCCACTGAAGCTTTCTTT. It yields the protein CASSSTWTGSPTEAFF.

This clonotype was counted between two and nine times. The gene calls are TRBV30 and TRBJ2-1, with D possibly called TRBD1 or TRBD2 (5 bases each). The V and J ends lost 1 base and 0 bases respectively, with 7 bases between them. CDR1 is GTSNPN and CDR2 is SVGIG in the germline V gene (reference sequence). The CDR3 covers 14 residues. CDR3 nucleotide sequence: TGTGCCTGGAGTGCAGGGAGCTCCTACAATGAGCAGTTCTTC. Residues: CAWSAGSSYNEQFF.

There are many counts of this clonotype. The chain joins TRBV5-1 to TRBJ2-7, with 8 nucleotides matching TRBD1. From germline, CDR1 is SGHRS and CDR2 YFSETQ. There are 15 residues in the CDR3. J gave up 6 bases and V 0 bases, and 8 bases lay outside the gene matches. The CDR3 nucleotides are TGCGCCAGCAGCTTGGGATCAGGGGGCTATGGCGAGCAGTACTTC. Its translation is CASSLGSGGYGEQYF. Supplemented by reference TRBV5-1 and TRBJ2-7, the full variable domain reads KAGVTQTPRYLIKTRGQQVTLSCSPISGHRSVSWYQQTPGQGLQFLFEYFSETQRNKGNFPGRFSGRQFSNSRSEMNVSTLELGDSALYLCASSLGSGGYGEQYFGPGTRLTVT.

CDR3: CATSRELRDGHSNQPQHF. The DNA for the CDR3 is TGTGCCACCAGCAGAGAACTCCGGGACGGCCATAGCAATCAGCCCCAGCATTTT. The rearrangement joins TRBV15 to TRBJ1-5, with D possibly being TRBD1 (5 bases). This CDR3 comprises 18 residues. Germline V gene sequence: CDR1 LNHNV, CDR2 YYDKDF (reference sequence). The V gene lost 0 bases and the J gene lost 0 bases, with 15 bases spanning the gap.

This clonotype was counted many times. The CDR3 nucleotides are TGTGCCAGCAGTGAAACTTCGGGTGAAAAACTGTTTTTT. Translated: CASSETSGEKLFF. The chain combines TRBV2 with TRBJ1-4, with no clear D. Germline V gene data show CDR1 as SNHLY and CDR2 as FYNNEI. The CDR3 consists of 13 residues. The V and J ends lost 2 bases and 7 bases respectively, with 8 bases between them.

This clonotype was seen at least ten times. The rearrangement uses TRBV20-1 and TRBJ2-7; TRBD1 aligns across 9 bases. The J segment lost 5 bases and the V segment lost 5 bases, leaving 7 bases of the junction unmatched. CDR1 is DFQATT, CDR2 SNEGSKA, per germline (reference sequence). The CDR3 runs 13 residues. Here the CDR3 DNA reads TGCAGTGCTCCGGGACAGGGTAGAGACGAGCAGTACTTC. It specifies CSAPGQGRDEQYF.

This clonotype came up many times. A read error may produce the germline difference seen at one junction end. J is TRBJ1-1 and V is TRBV7-3; tentative D call: TRBD1 (6 bases). The length of the CDR3 is 15 residues. From germline, CDR1 is SGHTA and CDR2 FQGTGA. CDR3 sequence: CASSLGGPLKTEAFF. CDR3 in DNA: TGTGCCAGCAGCTTAGGGGGGCCCTTGAAGACTGAAGCTTTCTTT.

This clonotype was counted at least ten times. The chain is built from TRBV7-9 and TRBJ1-5; D not certain. Deletions cut 0 bases from V and 3 bases from J, with 6 bases between. The CDR3 is 14 amino acids. The germline gives CDR1 SEHNR, CDR2 FQNEAQ (reference sequence). CDR3: CASSLAMTNQPQHF. In nucleotides, the CDR3 is TGTGCCAGCAGCTTAGCTATGACCAATCAGCCCCAGCATTTT.

The sample holds a few counts of this clonotype. V is TRBV7-8 and J is TRBJ2-5; maybe TRBD1 (6 bases). The CDR3 consists of 13 residues. The germline V and J ends were trimmed by 5 bases and 11 bases, with 18 bases remaining between them. Germline V gene lookup returns CDR1 SGHVS and CDR2 FQNEAQ. The CDR3 region is CASSVPPSGQQYF. CDR3 nucleotides: TGTGCCAGCAGCGTCCCCCCCTCGGGACAACAGTACTTC.

J is TRBJ2-5 and V is TRBV5-8; D is perhaps TRBD1 or TRBD2 (5 bases each). From germline, CDR1 is SGHTS and CDR2 YDEGEE. The CDR3 spans 15 residues. Trimming stripped 0 bases from V and 4 bases from J, with 13 bases between. The CDR3 sequence is CASSLGGEGPETQYF. The CDR3 bases are TGTGCCAGCAGCTTGGGGGGCGAGGGGCCAGAGACCCAGTACTTC.

Comment on this clonotype: This sequence may be a read error, since a much larger clone differs from it by one base. This rearrangement joins TRBV3-1 to TRBJ1-6; 8 bases are a match to TRBD1. From germline, CDR1 is LGHDT and CDR2 YNNKEL (reference sequence). Trimming at V came to 4 bases and at J to 9 bases, leaving 5 bases not matched to a gene. This CDR3 spans 14 amino acids. This chain's CDR3 is CASSLDRVSSPLHF. For the CDR3, the DNA is TGTGCCAGCAGCCTGGACAGGGTGAGTTCACCCCTCCACTTT.